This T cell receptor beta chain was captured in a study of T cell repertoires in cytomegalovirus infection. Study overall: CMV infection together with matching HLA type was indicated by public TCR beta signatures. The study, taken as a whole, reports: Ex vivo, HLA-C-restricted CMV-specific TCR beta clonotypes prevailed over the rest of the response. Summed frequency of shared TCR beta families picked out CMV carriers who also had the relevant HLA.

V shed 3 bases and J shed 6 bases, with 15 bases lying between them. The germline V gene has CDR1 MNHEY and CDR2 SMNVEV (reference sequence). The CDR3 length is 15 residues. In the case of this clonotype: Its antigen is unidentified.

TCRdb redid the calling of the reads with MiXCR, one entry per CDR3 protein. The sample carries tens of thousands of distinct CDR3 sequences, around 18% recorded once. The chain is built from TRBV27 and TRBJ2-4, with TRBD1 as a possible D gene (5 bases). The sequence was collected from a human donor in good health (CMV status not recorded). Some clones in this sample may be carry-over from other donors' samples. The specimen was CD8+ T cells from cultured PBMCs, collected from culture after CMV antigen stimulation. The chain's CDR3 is CASSFLPLGPNIQYF. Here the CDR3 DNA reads TGTGCCAGCAGTTTCCTACCTTTGGGGCCAAACATTCAGTACTTC.